This paragraph covers one TCR beta chain sequence. This clone was seen more than once but under ten times. What this receptor recognizes is not known. Qualities for individual bases were not recorded, and no much larger clone is one base off. The CDR3 runs 20 amino acids, cysteine and phenylalanine included. The sequence is cut down to CDR3 DNA, 60 bases in frame from base 1. The junction shows trimming of 0 bases on V and 2 bases on J, and the gene matches do not reach 10 bases of it. The germline V gene provides CDR1 SGHRS and CDR2 YFSETQ. The immunoSEQ Assay, a bias-controlled multiplex PCR, was used to amplify TCRbeta CDR3 regions from genomic DNA. Turning to the authors' computational methods: Within the assay, amplification of reference gene primers was used to estimate how many nucleated cells each sample contained. To quantify the absolute abundance of each unique TCRbeta CDR3 rearrangement, sequence reads were collapsed and filtered. Productive Simpson clonality was computed per sample as the square root of Simpson's diversity index over productive rearrangements. The immuneACCESS repertoire file appears here via TCRdb, limited to in-frame rearrangements. These files lack a portion of the clones; in checked studies, under half of the deficit traces to unresolved V genes, and the cause of the others is not known. V and J calls and clone size are copied from that table; D and trimming were computed from the DNA. In all, the sample holds approximately 62,000 clones, and 65% to 85% of those were seen once. About 6.4% of the sample comes from the top ten.

Each collaborating institution followed its own protocols to collect whole blood in K2EDTA tubes. Collaborator samples were shipped for TCRbeta analysis as frozen whole blood, isolated PBMCs, or DNA extracted from either sample type. This specimen comes from a study of blood T cell repertoires in COVID-19 (dated by TCRdb to 2020 to 2021). Broadly, across the study: Samples from collaborators originated in the United States, Italy and Spain and spanned both the acute and convalescent phases of COVID-19. The material from the prospective study consisted of cDNA or gDNA derived from T cells, B-cell-depleted T cells, or PBMCs. Subjects who had been exposed to COVID-19, were actively infected with it, or had recovered from it provided the deeply sampled blood TCRbeta repertoires that made up the dataset. The repertoires were released in a freely available public database intended as a resource for research on the immune response to SARS-CoV-2. Samples were obtained from the ongoing ImmuneRACE study (first 160 participants) and from over a thousand subjects provided by 6 global collaborators. A de-identified subject ID, COVID-19 status, age in years and sex were almost always included in the sample metadata. HLA class I and class II types, where available, came from metadata supplied by the sample provider rather than from assay-based typing.

General study outcomes and caveats: Clinical and demographic metadata were provided uncurated, with the amount varying by source and participant.

The clonotype was recovered from a woman in her forties or fifties with active or convalescent COVID-19. Sequenced: peripheral blood. Recombination linked TRBV5-1 to TRBJ2-1; TRBD2 matches 14 bases in the middle. The nucleotides are TGCGCCAGCAGCTTGGGGGTTCAGGGACTAGCGGGAGCGACCTACAATGAGCAGTTCTTC. The resulting protein is CASSLGVQGLAGATYNEQFF.